These 11 T cell receptor beta chains were all obtained from the same sample, sequenced in a study of shared clonotypes between healthy human individuals. Data came from immunoSEQ multiplex PCR; TCRdb stores just in-frame clones and leaves some out. The sample includes about 480,000 clones, about 80% seen only once; the top ten take around 12%. The sequenced sample was PBMCs. The origin of the receptors is a woman in her thirties or forties in good health. Some clones in this sample may be carry-over from other donors' samples.

The V gene is TRBV11-3, the J gene TRBJ2-5; TRBD1 agrees at 7 bases. Germline V gene sequence: CDR1 SGHNT, CDR2 YENEEA. The CDR3 extends over 13 amino acids. Trimming cost V 3 bases and J 7 bases; bases outside gene matches: 5. The CDR3 protein is CASSFDRVSTQYF. In nucleotides, the CDR3 is TGTGCCAGCAGCTTCGACAGGGTTTCGACCCAGTACTTC. Full variable domain (outside the CDR3, taken from reference TRBV11-3 and TRBJ2-5): EAGVVQSPRYKIIEKKQPVAFWCNPISGHNTLYWYLQNLGQGPELLIRYENEEAVDDSQLPKDRFSAERLKGVDSTLKIQPAELGDSAVYLCASSFDRVSTQYFGPGTRLLVL.

The gene calls are TRBV5-4 and TRBJ1-1; no clear D. V was shortened by 0 bases and J by 2 bases, with 8 bases between the two germline ends. The CDR3 runs 14 residues. From germline, CDR1 is SGHNT and CDR2 YYREEE (reference sequence). In DNA, the CDR3 is TGTGCCAGCAGCTTGGTCTCAGCCAACACTGAAGCTTTCTTT. This translates into CASSLVSANTEAFF. The full variable domain, rest sourced from reference TRBV5-4 and TRBJ1-1, is ETGVTQSPTHLIKTRGQQVTLRCSSQSGHNTVSWYQQALGQGPQFIFQYYREEENGRGNFPPRFSGLQFPNYSSELNVNALELDDSALYLCASSLVSANTEAFFGQGTRLTVV.

This clone was picked up a small number of times. The chain is built from TRBV27 and TRBJ2-5; D is perhaps TRBD2 (5 bases). CDR3 length equals 13 residues. CDR1 MNHEY and CDR2 SMNVEV come from the germline V gene (reference sequence). V was pared by 6 bases and J by 5 bases, with 13 bases between. The CDR3 region is CASSWTDGETQYF. Here the CDR3 DNA reads TGTGCCAGCAGCTGGACTGATGGGGAGACCCAGTACTTC.

This clone was counted only a few times. The chain is built from TRBV29-1 and TRBJ2-1; 7 bases match TRBD1. V gave up 4 bases and J gave up 5 bases; unmatched junction bases: 2. This CDR3 has 12 residues. CDR1 and CDR2 from the germline V gene are SQVTM and ANQGSEA. The CDR3 DNA is TGCAGCGTTGGACAGGGTAACAATGAGCAGTTCTTC. Translating it yields CSVGQGNNEQFF.

This chain uses TRBV19 with TRBJ2-7, with D unresolved. The CDR3 is 14 residues long. The V and J ends lost 7 bases and 2 bases respectively, with 15 bases between them. Germline CDR1 and CDR2: LNHDA and SQIVND (reference sequence). CDR3 coding DNA: TGTGCCAGTACCCCCGGGTACGGCCCCTACGAGCAGTACTTC. Its protein is CASTPGYGPYEQYF.

The V and J genes are TRBV28 and TRBJ1-1; D gene uncertain. The CDR3 spans 13 residues. Trimming removed 8 bases from V and 5 bases from J, with 15 bases in between. Germline CDR1 reads MDHEN; CDR2 reads SYDVKM. CDR3 in DNA: TGTGCCAGCGCGGGATTAAGGAAAACTGAAGCTTTCTTT. This translates into CASAGLRKTEAFF. The whole variable domain, filled in from reference TRBV28 and TRBJ1-1, reads DVKVTQSSRYLVKRTGEKVFLECVQDMDHENMFWYRQDPGLGLRLIYFSYDVKMKEKGDIPEGYSVSREKKERFSLILESASTNQTSMYLCASAGLRKTEAFFGQGTRLTVV.

The chain couples TRBV5-6 to TRBJ2-3, with TRBD2 matching over 9 bases. The CDR3 runs 17 residues. V shed 1 base, J shed 0 bases, and the junction held 6 bases outside the gene matches. Germline assignment: CDR1 SGHDT and CDR2 YYEEEE. The CDR3 protein is CASSLTSGYMSTDTQYF. The CDR3 coding sequence is TGTGCCAGCAGCTTGACTAGCGGGTACATGAGCACAGATACGCAGTATTTT. The variable domain in full, with the rest retrieved from reference TRBV5-6 and TRBJ2-3, is DAGVTQSPTHLIKTRGQQVTLRCSPKSGHDTVSWYQQALGQGPQFIFQYYEEEERQRGNFPDRFSGHQFPNYSSELNVNALLLGDSALYLCASSLTSGYMSTDTQYFGPGTRLTVL.

CDR3 sequence (DNA): TGTGCCAGCAGCCTACGGACAGGGGGCGAGCAGTACTTC. Translating gives CASSLRTGGEQYF. V and J are TRBV4-2 and TRBJ2-5; 10 positions match TRBD1. The J call is in doubt because the DNA end fits TRBJ2-7 better. The CDR3 has 13 residues. In germline, CDR1 is LGHNA, CDR2 YNFKEQ.

The chain links TRBV5-6 to TRBJ2-3; D not certain. The V and J ends lost 3 bases and 2 bases respectively, with 7 bases between them. This CDR3 is built from 13 residues. Germline V gives CDR1 SGHDT, CDR2 YYEEEE. This chain's CDR3 is CASSWTNTDTQYF. The CDR3 DNA sequence: TGTGCCAGCAGCTGGACGAACACAGATACGCAGTATTTT.

The V call is TRBV5-4, the J call TRBJ1-1, with D maybe TRBD1 (6 bases). CDR1 is SGHNT and CDR2 is YYREEE in the germline V gene (reference sequence). V lost 1 base to trimming and J lost 1 base, with 14 bases between them. The CDR3 runs 16 residues. The DNA of the CDR3 is TGTGCCAGCAGCTTGTGGGGACATCGGGCGAACACTGAAGCTTTCTTT. It yields the protein CASSLWGHRANTEAFF. The full variable domain, completed using reference TRBV5-4 and TRBJ1-1, is ETGVTQSPTHLIKTRGQQVTLRCSSQSGHNTVSWYQQALGQGPQFIFQYYREEENGRGNFPPRFSGLQFPNYSSELNVNALELDDSALYLCASSLWGHRANTEAFFGQGTRLTVV.

The chain employs TRBV10-3 and TRBJ2-1; 7 positions match TRBD1. The CDR3 contains 13 residues. CDR1 and CDR2 (germline): ENHRY, SYGVKD. V lost 4 bases, J lost 4 bases, and 1 base stayed unmatched. CDR3 coding DNA: TGTGCCATCAGTGCGGGACAGTACAATGAGCAGTTCTTC. Its protein product is CAISAGQYNEQFF.